A single sample gave rise to the 28 T cell receptor beta chains below, sequenced in a study of beta chain features in type 1 diabetes. Study-wide findings and caveats: Significant though moderate, a shortening of TCRB CDR3s appeared in all four CD4+ subsets of Type 1 diabetes patients.

Investigators reverse transcribed all isolated RNA, so they sequenced expressed TCRB transcripts. The table came from immunoSEQ multiplex PCR; TCRdb's copy has only in-frame clones and leaves some out. Found here are 230,000 or so clones, roughly 16% of them singletons; the top ten hold about 0.085%. What these receptors recognize is not known. The sequenced sample consisted of naive CD4+ T cells from blood. The receptors here all came from a man between 25 and 39 years old with type 1 diabetes.

This clone was seen a handful of times. V is TRBV7-2 and J is TRBJ2-1, with unresolved D. V dropped 1 base and J dropped 3 bases, with 10 bases sitting between them. The length of the CDR3 is 15 residues. Looked up from germline, CDR1 is SGHTA and CDR2 is FQGNSA. CDR3 amino acids: CASSLGPLLYNEQFF. The CDR3 coding sequence is TGTGCCAGCAGCTTAGGGCCGCTACTCTACAATGAGCAGTTCTTC.

This clone appeared a few times. V and J are TRBV18 and TRBJ1-3; D gene unclear. The ends were cut back, 2 bases at V and 1 base at J, with 3 bases in the middle. The length of the CDR3 is 13 residues. Germline V gene data show CDR1 as KGHSH and CDR2 as LQKENI. CDR3 amino acids: CASSPGSGNTIYF. The CDR3 DNA follows: TGTGCCAGCTCACCAGGATCTGGAAACACCATATATTTT.

This sequence joins TRBV15 and TRBJ1-2; D is perhaps TRBD1 (5 bases). The V and J ends lost 2 bases and 3 bases respectively, with 13 bases between them. The CDR3 spans 15 residues. CDR1 and CDR2 (germline): LNHNV, YYDKDF (reference sequence). CDR3 protein: CATSRWSVQDYGYTF. The DNA for the CDR3 is TGTGCCACCAGCAGATGGAGTGTACAGGACTATGGCTACACCTTC.

This clone was found a few times. The rearrangement uses TRBV23-1 and TRBJ2-7; 7 positions agree with TRBD1. TRBV23-1 carries the ORF label, with uncertain function. Germline trimming cut 7 bases from V and 3 bases from J; bases unmatched to any gene: 12. The CDR3 has 15 residues. CDR3 in amino acids: CASTTEGGQVYEQYF. CDR3 nucleotides: TGCGCCAGCACGACGGAAGGAGGACAGGTCTACGAGCAGTACTTC.

This chain links TRBV15 with TRBJ2-7; 7 bases match TRBD1. The trim removed 0 bases at V and 4 bases at J, leaving 12 bases unmatched. Germline-derived CDR1 and CDR2 are LNHNV and YYDKDF (reference sequence). CDR3 size: 17 residues. CDR3 in amino acids: CATSRDRALRDRYEQYF. CDR3 sequence (DNA): TGTGCCACCAGCAGAGATCGTGCTTTAAGGGACAGATACGAGCAGTACTTC.

The rearrangement uses TRBV4-1 and TRBJ2-1; no firm D call. The CDR3 runs 11 residues. Germline loops: CDR1 MGHRA, CDR2 YSYEKL. Deletions cut 0 bases from V and 10 bases from J, with 4 bases between. The CDR3 coding sequence is TGCGCCAGCAGCCAAGAGAACGAGCAGTTCTTC. This gives the protein CASSQENEQFF.

This clone was detected only a few times. This chain joins TRBV29-1 and TRBJ2-7; D may be TRBD2 (6 bases). V was clipped by 6 bases and J by 3 bases, with 18 bases between them. The CDR3 runs to 14 residues. CDR1 SQVTM and CDR2 ANQGSEA come from the germline V gene. CDR3 nucleotides: TGCAGCGTCGCGGGGTCCGACGCTTTCTACGAGCAGTACTTC. Its protein product is CSVAGSDAFYEQYF.

This clone has a handful of counts. This rearrangement joins TRBV6-5 to TRBJ2-3; TRBD1 aligns across 7 bases. The V gene end was trimmed by 4 bases and the J gene end by 1 base; junction bases not matched to a gene: 2. CDR1 is MNHEY, CDR2 SVGAGI, per germline. The CDR3 is 14 amino acids. The CDR3 here is CASSFDRGTDTQYF. In DNA, the CDR3 is TGTGCCAGCAGTTTTGACAGGGGCACAGATACGCAGTATTTT.

Here the CDR3 reads CASSLDRVEAFF. CDR3 in DNA: TGTGCCAGCAGCTTAGACAGGGTCGAGGCTTTCTTT. The rearrangement uses TRBV7-9 and TRBJ1-1, with D possibly TRBD1 on 6 matching bases. Trimming pared 1 base from V and 11 bases from J, leaving 11 bases between. The CDR3 totals 12 residues. The germline CDR1 and CDR2 sequences are SEHNR and FQNEAQ (reference sequence).

This clone was observed a few times. The chain uses TRBV18 and TRBJ2-1, with 7 bases fitting TRBD1. Germline CDR1 is KGHSH and CDR2 is LQKENI. The CDR3 is made up of 15 amino acids. With 3 bases clipped from V and 7 bases from J, the junction kept 9 bases outside the gene matches. CDR3 in amino acids: CASSPGTAPKNEQFF. Here the CDR3 DNA reads TGTGCCAGCTCACCCGGGACAGCTCCTAAGAATGAGCAGTTCTTC. The variable domain in full, completed from reference TRBV18 and TRBJ2-1, reads NAGVMQNPRHLVRRRGQEARLRCSPMKGHSHVYWYRQLPEEGLKFMVYLQKENIIDESGMPKERFSAEFPKEGPSILRIQQVVRGDSAAYFCASSPGTAPKNEQFFGPGTRLTVL.

This chain uses TRBV29-1 with TRBJ2-1, with TRBD2 matching over 7 bases. The J segment lost 1 base and the V segment lost 5 bases, leaving 5 bases of the junction unmatched. The CDR3 covers 14 residues. The germline V gene has CDR1 SQVTM and CDR2 ANQGSEA. As DNA, the CDR3 is TGCAGCGTTCAAAGGGGAGGGTCCTACAATGAGCAGTTCTTC. Translating gives CSVQRGGSYNEQFF.

The V and J genes are TRBV29-1 and TRBJ2-7, with TRBD1 matching over 8 bases. The CDR3 totals 15 residues. The V gene's germline CDR1 is SQVTM and CDR2 ANQGSEA. CDR3 in DNA: TGCAGGGACTTCAACCAGGGACAGGCGGGCAGTGAGCAGTACTTC. Translated: CRDFNQGQAGSEQYF.

The sample holds a few counts of this clone. The rearrangement links TRBV28 to TRBJ2-7, with D perhaps matching TRBD1 or TRBD2 (5 bases each). Germline V gene lookup returns CDR1 MDHEN and CDR2 SYDVKM. Trimming removed 7 bases from V and 2 bases from J, with 15 bases in between. CDR3 size: 14 residues. The CDR3 region is CASIQRGAPYEQYF. The DNA for the CDR3 is TGTGCCAGCATTCAAAGAGGGGCTCCCTACGAGCAGTACTTC. Full variable domain (outside the CDR3, taken from reference TRBV28 and TRBJ2-7): DVKVTQSSRYLVKRTGEKVFLECVQDMDHENMFWYRQDPGLGLRLIYFSYDVKMKEKGDIPEGYSVSREKKERFSLILESASTNQTSMYLCASIQRGAPYEQYFGPGTRLTVT.

V and J are TRBV10-3 and TRBJ2-7; D unclear. This CDR3 is 12 amino acids long. Germline V gives CDR1 ENHRY, CDR2 SYGVKD. V was pared by 4 bases and J by 7 bases, with 11 bases between. CDR3: CAISVGGVEQYF. Written as DNA, the CDR3 is TGTGCCATCAGTGTCGGCGGTGTTGAGCAGTACTTC.

The CDR3 reads CASSPPPGTDTQYF. The CDR3 DNA reads as TGTGCCAGCAGCCCTCCTCCGGGCACAGATACGCAGTATTTT. The chain links TRBV7-9 to TRBJ2-3; D not certain. From germline, CDR1 is SEHNR and CDR2 FQNEAQ (reference sequence). This CDR3 is built from 14 residues. Trimming stripped 5 bases from V and 1 base from J, with 10 bases between.

The chain recombines TRBV25-1 with TRBJ2-1; TRBD2 matches 10 bases. CDR3 length equals 15 residues. Germline V gene data show CDR1 as MGHDK and CDR2 as SYGVNS. Unmatched junction bases numbered 8, after V lost 3 bases and J lost 9 bases. CDR3 protein: CASSDGLAVRGEQFF. The CDR3 DNA follows: TGTGCCAGCAGTGACGGACTAGCGGTGAGGGGTGAGCAGTTCTTC.

The chain combines TRBV29-1 with TRBJ2-7; TRBD1 agrees at 10 bases. The CDR3 has 14 residues. CDR1 and CDR2 from the germline V gene are SQVTM and ANQGSEA. V shed 4 bases, J shed 8 bases, and the junction held 11 bases outside the gene matches. This CDR3 reads CSVVADRGNWQQYF. CDR3 nucleotide sequence: TGCAGCGTTGTTGCGGACAGGGGGAATTGGCAGCAGTACTTC.

This clone was picked up a small number of times. J is TRBJ2-1 and V is TRBV10-3, with TRBD2 matching over 10 bases. The CDR3 contains 15 residues. The V and J ends lost 3 bases and 6 bases, in that order; junction bases with no gene match: 5. In germline, CDR1 is ENHRY, CDR2 SYGVKD. The CDR3 loop reads CAISESLAGANEQFF. As DNA, the CDR3 is TGTGCCATCAGTGAAAGCCTAGCGGGGGCCAATGAGCAGTTCTTC.

This clone was detected only a few times. The V gene is TRBV29-1, the J gene TRBJ2-7; perhaps TRBD2 as D (6 bases). Trimming took off 5 bases at V and 0 bases at J, with 14 bases between the two ends. The CDR3 totals 14 residues. Per germline, CDR1 SQVTM and CDR2 ANQGSEA. CDR3 loop: CSVLPGLNSYEQYF. CDR3 nucleotides: TGCAGCGTTCTACCGGGACTGAACTCCTACGAGCAGTACTTC.

V usage is TRBV29-1 and J usage is TRBJ2-7; 9 nucleotides align to TRBD2. Germline V lookup: CDR1 SQVTM, CDR2 ANQGSEA. CDR3 size: 14 residues. Trimming at V came to 5 bases and at J to 1 base, leaving 6 bases not matched to a gene. The CDR3 region has the DNA TGCAGCGTTTCTAGCGGGATTCCTTCCTACGAGCAGTACTTC. It is translated as CSVSSGIPSYEQYF.

The V gene is TRBV7-6, the J gene TRBJ2-5, with no clear D. Germline-derived CDR1 and CDR2 are SGHVS and FNYEAQ. Trimming removed 3 bases from V and 3 bases from J, with 5 bases in between. The CDR3 runs 12 residues. The CDR3 region has the DNA TGTGCCAGCAGCTTCGAAAAAGAGACCCAGTACTTC. Translated: CASSFEKETQYF.

The chain employs TRBV4-1 and TRBJ1-2; 8 positions agree with TRBD1. V shed 4 bases, J shed 4 bases, and the junction held 11 bases outside the gene matches. The CDR3 covers 16 residues. The germline CDR1 and CDR2 sequences are MGHRA and YSYEKL. CDR3 nucleotide sequence: TGCGCCAGCAGCCCGTCCGGGACAGGAGATGTCTATGGCTACACCTTC. Its translation: CASSPSGTGDVYGYTF.

The gene calls are TRBV9 and TRBJ2-3; D is possibly TRBD1 or TRBD2 (5 bases each). The V end was cut by 4 bases, the J end by 6 bases, with 9 bases between. Germline CDR1 and CDR2: SGDLS and YYNGEE. This CDR3 contains 12 residues. This CDR3 reads CASSLGVDTQYF. CDR3 bases: TGTGCCAGCAGCTTGGGGGTTGATACGCAGTATTTT.

This clone was counted a few times. This chain connects TRBV27 to TRBJ1-1, with 9 bases matching TRBD1. From germline, CDR1 is MNHEY and CDR2 SMNVEV (reference sequence). Trimming cost V 3 bases and J 3 bases; bases outside gene matches: 17. This CDR3 comprises 19 residues. CDR3 in DNA: TGTGCCAGCAGTTTCTCCCCTTTTGGGGGACAGGGAGGGGACACTGAAGCTTTCTTT. Translated: CASSFSPFGGQGGDTEAFF.

The chain recombines TRBV7-2 with TRBJ1-4; D gene uncertain. In germline, CDR1 is SGHTA, CDR2 FQGNSA. Trimming removed 1 base from V and 7 bases from J, with 19 bases in between. The CDR3 has 17 amino acids. This CDR3 reads CASSLGGRLRSREKLFF. The CDR3 DNA reads TGTGCCAGCAGCTTAGGTGGCAGGCTAAGGAGTCGTGAAAAACTGTTTTTT.

The gene calls are TRBV13 and TRBJ2-7; possibly TRBD1 for D (5 bases). CDR3 length equals 14 residues. Deletions cut 2 bases from V and 5 bases from J, with 13 bases between. CDR1 PRHDT and CDR2 FYEKMQ come from the germline V gene (reference sequence). The CDR3 nucleotides are TGTGCCAGCAGCTTACGTTTAGGGGTGGACGAGCAGTACTTC. This codes for CASSLRLGVDEQYF.

Notes on this clone: In the same sample, other DNA sequences code for this CDR3. V and J are TRBV30 and TRBJ1-5; maybe TRBD1 (5 bases). CDR1 is GTSNPN and CDR2 is SVGIG in the germline V gene (reference sequence). The CDR3 sequence is 12 residues long. Trimming pared 0 bases from V and 7 bases from J, leaving 7 bases between. The DNA of the CDR3 is TGTGCCTGGAGTGTTGGGGGACAGCCCCAGCATTTT. Translation gives CAWSVGGQPQHF.

The CDR3 is CASSPQRIGFLNEQFF. The CDR3 DNA reads as TGCGCCAGCAGCCCACAGCGGATAGGATTCCTCAATGAGCAGTTCTTC. This chain joins TRBV5-1 and TRBJ2-1; possibly TRBD2 for D (5 bases). The V end was cut by 4 bases, the J end by 6 bases, with 20 bases between. This CDR3 region has 16 residues. Germline CDR1 reads SGHRS; CDR2 reads YFSETQ.